This TCR beta chain was identified in a study of molecular identifiers for immune sequencing clone quantification. Study-wide results and limits: Clones exceeding 20 RNA copies carried over 97% of effector molecules but under 1% of naive-cell molecules.

TCRdb ran MiXCR on the PCR reads and lists one entry per CDR3 protein. The sample lists about half a million distinct CDR3 sequences, under 30% occurring once. Only a few counts were recorded for this clonotype. The antigen remains undetermined. This could be a read error, since a much larger clone is one nucleotide away. CDR1 MNHEY and CDR2 SMNVEV come from the germline V gene (reference sequence). The CDR3 is 11 amino acids. Trimming removed 6 bases from V and 4 bases from J, with 6 bases in between. This TCR derives from a human donor in good health. Some libraries in this study had Jurkat cell RNA spiked in. Sequenced material: naive CD8+ T cells from blood, with Jurkat cell RNA spiked in. Described subset: FACS-sorted CD8+CD4-CCR7+CD45RA+ naive T cells. The chain combines TRBV27 with TRBJ1-1; D uncertain. CDR3 DNA sequence: TGTGCCAGCAGGACGCGCACTGAAGCTTTCTTT. Amino acids: CASRTRTEAFF.